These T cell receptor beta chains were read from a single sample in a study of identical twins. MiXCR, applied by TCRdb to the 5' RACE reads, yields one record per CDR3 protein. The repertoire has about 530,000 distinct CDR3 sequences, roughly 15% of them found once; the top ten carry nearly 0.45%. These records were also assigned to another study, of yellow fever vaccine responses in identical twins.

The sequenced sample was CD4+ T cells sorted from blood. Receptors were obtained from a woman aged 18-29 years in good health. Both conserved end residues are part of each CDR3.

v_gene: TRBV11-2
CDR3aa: CASSVSQGVGLGTEAFF

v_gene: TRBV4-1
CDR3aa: CASSQATQETQYF

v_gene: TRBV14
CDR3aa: CASSSIVPGQGWDYGYTF

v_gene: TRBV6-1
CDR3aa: CASFGLAGVANTGELFF

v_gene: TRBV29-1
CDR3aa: CSAEGVLEGGYYEQYF

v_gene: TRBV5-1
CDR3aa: CASSLSDTTYEQYF

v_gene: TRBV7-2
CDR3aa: CASSSRPLAGDNEQFF

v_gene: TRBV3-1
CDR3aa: CASSWDRDSPLHF

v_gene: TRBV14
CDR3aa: CASSTYTGGTEAFF

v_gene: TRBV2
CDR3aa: CASTGSSTDTQYF

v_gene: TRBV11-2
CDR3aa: CASSLVARGRADTQYF

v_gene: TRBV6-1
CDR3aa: CASSESGSGNSPLHF

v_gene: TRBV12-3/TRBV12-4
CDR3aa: CASSLSTDGGYTF

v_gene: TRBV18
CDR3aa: CASSELLAATQETQYF

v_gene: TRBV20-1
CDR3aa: CSGLAGGIAKNIQYF

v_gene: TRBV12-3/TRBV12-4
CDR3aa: CASTHSGANVLTF

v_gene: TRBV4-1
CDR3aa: CASSRETSGADTQYF

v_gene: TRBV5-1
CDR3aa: CASSLARGGETQYF

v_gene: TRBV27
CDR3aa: CASSPYQSTHEQFF

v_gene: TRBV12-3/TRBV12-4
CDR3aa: CASKPGQGVNQPQHF

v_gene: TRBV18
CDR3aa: CASSPRLALGGELFF

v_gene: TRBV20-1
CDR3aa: CSAPKEWTRPNEQFF